This TCR beta chain is from a study of blood T cell repertoires in COVID-19. The CDR3 sequence is 13 residues long. Trimming took 6 bases from V and 7 from J, leaving 16 bases between them. Germline loops: CDR1 SGHVS, CDR2 FQNEAQ. The method was immunoSEQ multiplex PCR; TCRdb's version includes in-frame clones alone and lacks a portion of them. Here the sample spans about 120,000 clones, 87% being singletons. V is TRBV7-8 and J is TRBJ2-7; D might be TRBD1 (5 bases). The receptor was derived from a human donor in a cohort sampled during active COVID-19. Material: peripheral blood. The CDR3 here is CASSSTQGREQYF. The DNA of the CDR3 is TGTGCCAGCAGTTCCACCCAGGGCCGGGAGCAGTACTTC.